The 27 T cell receptor beta chains listed next were all sequenced from one sample in a study of T cells in women clearing cervical HPV infection. Repertoires were generated with immunoSEQ multiplex PCR, while TCRdb's copy carries only in-frame clones and drops some. The table lists 23,000 or so clones. The sequencing sample was made of blood buffy coat. Receptors originate from a woman aged 18 to 69 with a cervical HPV16 infection that either progressed to CIN3+ or cleared (not recorded which).

Worth noting for this clone: A read error may produce the germline difference seen at one junction end. With the read ending 3 residues before the CDR3 end, the germline J gene is used to fill in that end. This sequence joins TRBV7-7 and TRBJ1-2, with no clear D. Looked up from germline, CDR1 is SSHAT and CDR2 is FNYEAQ (reference sequence). The CDR3 runs 15 residues. The DNA read from the CDR3 is TGTGCTAGCAGCCAAATAGCGGGAGGGTACAATGAC. It encodes CASSQIAGGYND. The entire CDR3 reads CASSQIAGGYNDYTF. The entire variable domain, with the rest obtained from reference TRBV7-7 and TRBJ1-2, is as follows: GAGVSQSPRYKVTKRGQDVTLRCDPISSHATLYWYQQALGQGPEFLTYFNYEAQPDKSGLPSDRFSAERPEGSISTLTIQRTEQRDSAMYRCASSQIAGGYNDYTFGSGTRLTVV.

Note on this clone: Read sequence stops 3 residues before the CDR3 end, and the germline J gene provides the missing end. The chain couples TRBV19 to TRBJ1-5; a weak D match, TRBD1 (5 bases). The V gene's germline CDR1 is LNHDA and CDR2 SQIVND (reference sequence). Trimming took off 1 base at V and 0 bases at J, with 13 bases between the two ends. The CDR3 totals 17 residues. The CDR3 sequence is CASSIAFAGYSNQPQHF. CDR3 DNA, as far as it was read: TGTGCCAGTAGTATAGCCTTCGCAGGGTATAGCAATCAGCCC.

In regard to this clone: The read halts 3 residues ahead of the CDR3 end, with the missing end drawn from the germline J gene. The chain is built from TRBV5-6 and TRBJ2-7; D ambiguous. The V and J ends lost 4 bases and 4 bases respectively, with 15 bases between them. The CDR3 sequence is 14 residues long. Per germline, CDR1 SGHDT and CDR2 YYEEEE. The sequenced CDR3 bases are TGTGCCAGCAGCCGTGTAGGTATAGGGTACGAG. This codes for CASSRVGIGYE. The whole CDR3 protein is CASSRVGIGYEQYF.

Points on this clone: The read gets to within 3 residues of the CDR3 end, and the germline J gene fills in the rest. The chain uses TRBV5-1 and TRBJ1-2, with a tentative D call TRBD1 (6 bases). CDR3 length: 14 amino acids. Germline V gene sequence: CDR1 SGHRS, CDR2 YFSETQ. The germline V and J ends were trimmed by 0 bases and 6 bases, with 12 bases remaining between them. CDR3 DNA, as far as it was read: TGCGCCAGCAGCTTGGGACAGGCGAGAGATGGC. The encoded protein is CASSLGQARDG. The whole CDR3 region reads CASSLGQARDGYTF.

Note on this clone: The read ends 3 residues shy of where the CDR3 ends; the end is completed using the germline J gene. The chain uses TRBV6-2 or TRBV6-3 and TRBJ2-3; possible D gene TRBD2, 6 bases. CDR1 MNHEY and CDR2 SVGEGT come from the germline V gene. The CDR3 totals 14 residues. The part of the CDR3 DNA that was read is TGTGCCAGCAAGAGGAGGGGCGGCCCGGAGACG. This translates into CASKRRGGPET. The full-length CDR3 reads as CASKRRGGPETQYF.

As to this clone: The CDR3 is cut off 3 residues early in the read; its end comes from the germline J gene. This chain joins TRBV5-1 and TRBJ1-1; D is possibly TRBD1 (5 bases). This CDR3 has 14 residues. Trimming removed 6 bases at V and 1 base at J, with 13 bases between. Germline V gene lookup returns CDR1 SGHRS and CDR2 YFSETQ. The CDR3 protein is CASTWGGTNTEAFF. The part of the CDR3 DNA that was read is TGCGCCAGCACCTGGGGGGGGACGAACACTGAA.

By frequency, this clone is medium-sized (0.01 to 0.1%). Read sequence stops 3 residues before the CDR3 end, and the germline J gene provides the missing end. This chain links TRBV6-1 with TRBJ1-2; no reliable D call. Per the germline V gene, CDR1 is MNHNS and CDR2 is SASEGT. The CDR3 covers 10 residues. CDR3 DNA (partial): TGTGCCAGCAGTGAAGATATC. It codes for CASSEDI. The whole CDR3 protein reads CASSEDIYTF.

Of note for this clone: Read coverage stops 3 residues before the CDR3 terminus; the germline J gene supplies the remainder. V is TRBV14 and J is TRBJ2-2; TRBD1 is a possible D gene (6 bases). This CDR3 is 14 amino acids long. V lost 5 bases, J lost 5 bases, and 12 bases lay in between. Germline CDR1 is SGHDN and CDR2 is FVKESK. The CDR3: CASSKGTRTGELFF. The DNA read from the CDR3 is TGTGCCAGCAGCAAAGGGACAAGAACCGGGGAG.

This clone is called medium-sized based on its frequency. The read terminates 3 residues before the CDR3 end, so the remaining end is supplied by the germline J gene. The chain links TRBV14 to TRBJ2-3, with D tentatively TRBD1 (5 bases). Germline CDR1 reads SGHDN; CDR2 reads FVKESK. The CDR3 runs to 13 residues. Trimming pared 4 bases from V and 5 bases from J, leaving 10 bases between. CDR3 DNA, as far as it was read: TGTGCCAGCAGCCCCTACAGGATAGATACG. This gives the protein CASSPYRIDT. The whole CDR3 protein reads CASSPYRIDTQYF.

As to this clone: The sequenced fragment ends 3 residues before the CDR3 boundary, so the rest is inferred from the germline J gene. The V gene is TRBV20-1, the J gene TRBJ2-5; D call uncertain. This CDR3 is built from 15 residues. Germline V CDR1 and CDR2: DFQATT, SNEGSKA (reference sequence). Trimming cost V 1 base and J 5 bases, with 17 bases left between them. The CDR3: CSARGPTSGRETQYF. Partial CDR3 DNA: TGCAGTGCTAGAGGACCGACGTCGGGTAGGGAGACC.

This CDR3 reads CSARVAGAGSVYEQYF. CDR3 bases read: TGCAGTGCTAGAGTGGCGGGAGCGGGGTCAGTTTACGAG. This chain uses TRBV20-1 with TRBJ2-7; 7 nucleotides agree with TRBD2. The CDR3 is cut off 3 residues early in the read; its end comes from the germline J gene. This CDR3 is 16 amino acids long. The V and J ends lost 1 base and 4 bases, in that order; junction bases with no gene match: 13. Germline CDR1 and CDR2: DFQATT and SNEGSKA (reference sequence).

A note on this clone: The sequenced fragment ends 3 residues before the CDR3 boundary, so the rest is inferred from the germline J gene. J is TRBJ1-2 and V is TRBV5-6, with 9 positions matching TRBD1. From germline, CDR1 is SGHDT and CDR2 YYEEEE. V was clipped by 3 bases and J by 4 bases; unmatched bases: 7. This CDR3 has 15 residues. Partial CDR3 DNA: TGTGCCAGCAGCTCACCGGGACAGGGAATCTATGGC. It specifies CASSSPGQGIYG. The full CDR3 reads CASSSPGQGIYGYTF.

On this clone: The read finishes 3 residues shy of the CDR3 end, and the germline J gene is used to complete it. The chain has TRBV20-1 and TRBJ2-5, with D possibly being TRBD2 (6 bases). CDR1 is DFQATT and CDR2 is SNEGSKA in the germline V gene (reference sequence). CDR3 length: 13 amino acids. V dropped 6 bases and J dropped 1 base, with 12 bases sitting between them. The CDR3 sequence: CSAIRGSQETQYF. The sequenced CDR3 bases are TGCAGTGCAATTCGGGGGAGCCAAGAGACC.

Concerning this clone: Read coverage stops 3 residues before the CDR3 terminus; the germline J gene supplies the remainder. J is TRBJ2-7 and V is TRBV20-1, with D unresolved. Germline V lookup: CDR1 DFQATT, CDR2 SNEGSKA (reference sequence). V gave up 4 bases and J gave up 2 bases, with 12 bases separating them. CDR3 length equals 13 residues. The CDR3 DNA, read in part, is TGCAGTGCTATCGTCACTAATACCTACGAG. It yields the protein CSAIVTNTYE. The entire CDR3 reads CSAIVTNTYEQYF.

The CDR3 loop is CAISDSYEQYF. The covered CDR3 bases are TGTGCCATCAGTGACAGCTACGAG. The rearrangement uses TRBV10-3 and TRBJ2-7; D unclear. The observed sequence ends 3 residues before the CDR3 terminus, with the missing tail filled in from the germline J gene. The V end was cut by 3 bases, the J end by 3 bases, with 3 bases between. CDR1 is ENHRY, CDR2 SYGVKD, per germline. CDR3 size: 11 residues.

Notes on this clone: The read ends 3 residues early relative to the CDR3; the germline J gene fills the gap. The chain employs TRBV4-1 and TRBJ1-2; tentative D call: TRBD1 (6 bases). The length of the CDR3 is 14 residues. CDR1 is MGHRA, CDR2 YSYEKL, per germline. V lost 2 bases and J 7 bases, leaving 14 bases between the germline ends. The sequenced CDR3 bases are TGCGCCAGCAGCCAAAGCGGACAGACGGGTGGC. Protein sequence: CASSQSGQTGG. The entire CDR3 is CASSQSGQTGGYTF.

On this clone: The read ends 3 residues shy of where the CDR3 ends; the end is completed using the germline J gene. The chain combines TRBV18 with TRBJ1-2; 7 bases are shared with TRBD1. Germline V CDR1 and CDR2: KGHSH, LQKENI. The CDR3 extends over 14 amino acids. Losses at the gene ends were 3 bases for V and 5 bases for J; bases not matched to a gene: 6. The CDR3 DNA, read in part, is TGTGCCAGCTCACCTCAAGACAGGGCTTATGGC. Amino acid sequence: CASSPQDRAYG. The entire CDR3 protein is CASSPQDRAYGYTF.

A remark on this clone: Read data end 3 residues before the CDR3 end; the end is taken from the germline J gene. The chain combines TRBV18 with TRBJ1-2; D perhaps matches TRBD1 (5 bases). Looked up from germline, CDR1 is KGHSH and CDR2 is LQKENI. The CDR3 is 17 residues long. The CDR3: CASSPRGLAVSTDTYTF. The sequenced part of the CDR3 DNA is TGTGCCAGCTCACCACGGGGACTAGCCGTTAGCACAGATACC.

Turning to this clone: The CDR3 extends 3 residues past the end of the read, so its final part is completed from the germline J gene. The same CDR3 arises from other DNA sequences in this sample as well. V usage is TRBV20-1 and J usage is TRBJ1-3; TRBD1 matches at 9 bases. Germline CDR1 and CDR2: DFQATT and SNEGSKA (reference sequence). The CDR3 consists of 14 residues. With 6 bases clipped from V and 3 bases from J, the junction kept 6 bases outside the gene matches. The DNA read from the CDR3 is TGCAGTGCAGAACAGGGGGCGCGTGGAAACACC. This translates into CSAEQGARGNT. Given in full, the CDR3 is CSAEQGARGNTIYF.

Details on this clone: The read ends 3 residues before the CDR3 terminus; that terminus is restored from the germline J gene. The chain combines TRBV5-6 with TRBJ1-1, with 7 bases identical to TRBD1. The V and J ends lost 4 bases and 4 bases, in that order; junction bases with no gene match: 10. This CDR3 has 15 residues. Germline V CDR1 and CDR2: SGHDT, YYEEEE. CDR3 DNA (partial): TGTGCCAGCAGCGAACCCGGGACAGTCCCCACTGAA. It codes for CASSEPGTVPTE. The whole CDR3 sequence reads CASSEPGTVPTEAFF.

Regarding this clone: The CDR3 end falls 3 residues outside the read, so it is completed with the germline J gene. This sequence joins TRBV6-8 and TRBJ2-7; D unresolved. Germline V CDR1 and CDR2: MNHGY, SAAAGT. V gave up 4 bases and J gave up 5 bases, with 21 bases separating them. This CDR3 is built from 16 residues. CDR3 DNA (partial): TGTGCCAGCAGTTCCCCCAGTCTGGGCAACGTCCACGAG. Amino acid sequence: CASSSPSLGNVHE. The CDR3, in full, reads CASSSPSLGNVHEQYF.

In regard to this clone: From the germline J gene comes the end of the CDR3, since the read stops 3 residues before it. The V call is TRBV19, the J call TRBJ1-1, with D unresolved. Germline CDR1 is LNHDA and CDR2 is SQIVND (reference sequence). The CDR3 has 15 residues. The CDR3 is CASSIVDSSTDTAFF. Incomplete CDR3 DNA: TGTGCCAGTAGTATCGTTGACTCTAGCACAGATACG.

Turning to this clone: The observed sequence ends 3 residues before the CDR3 terminus, with the missing tail filled in from the germline J gene. The chain recombines TRBV20-1 with TRBJ2-5, with D perhaps TRBD2 (6 bases). Germline assignment: CDR1 DFQATT and CDR2 SNEGSKA (reference sequence). Trimming shortened V by 2 bases and J by 3 bases, and 19 bases separated the two germline ends. The CDR3 extends over 16 amino acids. The CDR3 bases that were read are TGCAGTGCTAGAAGGCCCCTCGGATCGGGGGAAGAGACC. Translated, it gives CSARRPLGSGEET. In full, the CDR3 reads CSARRPLGSGEETQYF.

With regard to this clone: The read terminates 3 residues before the CDR3 end, so the remaining end is supplied by the germline J gene. The chain uses TRBV6-1 and TRBJ2-1; D is unresolved. The CDR3 extends over 15 amino acids. Trimming stripped 6 bases from V and 0 bases from J, with 12 bases between. Germline V gene lookup returns CDR1 MNHNS and CDR2 SASEGT. The CDR3 sequence: CASSESASSYNEQFF. The DNA read from the CDR3 is TGTGCCAGCAGCGAATCGGCTAGCTCCTACAATGAG.

For this clone: The sequenced fragment ends 3 residues before the CDR3 boundary, so the rest is inferred from the germline J gene. J is TRBJ2-7 and V is TRBV11-1; 10 nucleotides match TRBD1. The V gene end was trimmed by 5 bases and the J gene end by 4 bases; junction bases not matched to a gene: 5. The V gene's germline CDR1 is SGHAT and CDR2 FQDESV (reference sequence). The CDR3 runs to 14 residues. The CDR3 DNA, read in part, is TGTGCCAGCAGCGCGGGACAGGGGTTATACGAG. Translation: CASSAGQGLYE. The CDR3 in its entirety is CASSAGQGLYEQYF.

CDR3 DNA (partial): TGCAGCGTTGACGTGGGGGGTGGACAGCCC. Translating gives CSVDVGGGQP. The whole CDR3 region reads CSVDVGGGQPQHF. The chain carries TRBV29-1 and TRBJ1-5; perhaps TRBD1 as D (5 bases). The CDR3 is cut off 3 residues early in the read; its end comes from the germline J gene. Trimming took off 3 bases at V and 7 bases at J, with 13 bases between the two ends. Looked up from germline, CDR1 is SQVTM and CDR2 is ANQGSEA. This CDR3 region has 13 residues.

The sequenced CDR3 bases are TGCAGTGCACCCACGACAGGCGGCAATGAG. Translation gives CSAPTTGGNE. From start to end, the CDR3 is CSAPTTGGNEQFF. The chain uses TRBV20-1 and TRBJ2-1; D might be TRBD1 (6 bases). The DNA ends 3 residues before the CDR3 does, and the rest of the CDR3 is filled in from the germline J gene. The CDR3 runs to 13 residues. V gave up 6 bases and J gave up 6 bases, with 15 bases separating them. Germline CDR1 reads DFQATT; CDR2 reads SNEGSKA (reference sequence).